The rows below give T cell receptor beta chains drawn from one sample of a study of T cell responses to AZD1222 COVID-19 vaccine. Profiled with immunoSEQ multiplex PCR; TCRdb holds only in-frame clones, not every one. Among 120,000 or so clones, over 80% were seen once, and the ten largest hold 1.1%. The input for sequencing was peripheral blood, taken on day 0 of AZD1222 vaccination. These receptor sequences come from an adult in good health. Both conserved end residues are part of each CDR3. A D gene is named only where the DNA matches it firmly. For some rows the clone size is stated as once, few or many, or as a class when expanded; others skip it.

D gene	J gene	V gene	clone size	CDR3 protein	CDR3 DNA
.	TRBJ2-3	TRBV12-3/TRBV12-4	.	CASSSSDTQYF	TGTGCCAGCAGTTCATCCGATACGCAGTATTTT
.	TRBJ2-1	TRBV2	once	CASRSRIHNEQFF	TGTGCCAGCAGGTCCCGGATTCATAATGAGCAGTTCTTC
.	TRBJ1-4	TRBV5-4	.	CASSLTPEKTNEKLFF	TGTGCCAGCAGCTTGACCCCGGAGAAGACTAATGAAAAACTGTTTTTT
.	TRBJ1-2	TRBV28	.	CASSLGGGSNYGYTF	TGTGCCAGCAGTTTGGGCGGGGGATCTAACTATGGCTACACCTTC
TRBD2	TRBJ2-3	TRBV4-1	.	CASSPGLVGDTQYF	TGCGCCAGCAGCCCGGGACTAGTTGGAGATACGCAGTATTTT
.	TRBJ2-1	TRBV11-2	.	CASSPGGVGGSYNEQFF	TGTGCCAGCAGCCCGGGGGGCGTGGGAGGGTCCTACAATGAGCAGTTCTTC
TRBD1	TRBJ1-5	TRBV6-5	.	CASRAQGASNQPQHF	TGTGCCAGCAGGGCACAGGGGGCAAGCAATCAGCCCCAGCATTTT
.	TRBJ2-1	TRBV19	.	CASAHVTDLYNEQFF	TGTGCCAGTGCTCACGTCACCGACCTCTACAATGAGCAGTTCTTC
TRBD1	TRBJ2-5	TRBV5-1	.	CASSRDREQETQYF	TGCGCCAGCTCCCGGGACAGGGAGCAAGAGACCCAGTACTTC
.	TRBJ1-1	TRBV18	once	CASSPPSRLYTEAFF	TGTGCCAGCTCACCACCGTCCCGGTTATACACTGAAGCTTTCTTT
.	TRBJ1-5	TRBV6-2/TRBV6-3	.	CASSYSQTGTERYSNQPQHF	TGTGCCAGCAGTTACTCCCAAACCGGGACGGAGAGGTATAGCAATCAGCCCCAGCATTTT
TRBD1	TRBJ1-4	TRBV10-3	.	CAISEPSRTGGVEKLFF	TGTGCCATCAGTGAGCCATCCAGGACAGGGGGCGTTGAAAAACTGTTTTTT
.	TRBJ2-7	TRBV5-1	once	CASSFRGAETYEQYF	TGCGCCAGCAGCTTCAGGGGAGCAGAAACCTACGAGCAGTACTTC
.	TRBJ2-7	TRBV10-3	once	CAIGRPGSSYEQYF	TGTGCCATCGGACGGCCCGGTTCCTCCTACGAGCAGTACTTC
.	TRBJ1-6	TRBV9	once	CASSPTRGTNSPLHF	TGTGCCAGCAGCCCTACCAGGGGAACGAATTCACCCCTCCACTTT
.	TRBJ1-5	TRBV2	.	CASSFGGANQPQHF	TGTGCCAGCAGTTTTGGGGGAGCCAATCAGCCCCAGCATTTT
TRBD1	TRBJ1-3	TRBV5-5	.	CASSVNRGLSSGNTIYF	TGTGCCAGCAGCGTGAACAGGGGTCTGAGCTCTGGAAACACCATATATTTT
.	TRBJ2-1	TRBV7-3	.	CASSPGRGSYNEQFF	TGTGCCAGCAGTCCGGGGCGCGGCTCCTACAATGAGCAGTTCTTC
.	TRBJ2-6	TRBV9	.	CASSPRLSGANVLTF	TGTGCCAGCAGCCCGAGGCTTTCTGGGGCCAACGTCCTGACTTTC
TRBD1	TRBJ1-1	TRBV3-1/TRBV3-2	.	CASSQVGQTTEAFF	TGTGCCAGCAGCCAAGTGGGACAGACCACTGAAGCTTTCTTT
.	TRBJ2-1	TRBV19	.	CASSILVSYAGPGNEQFF	TGTGCCAGTAGTATCCTCGTATCGTATGCCGGTCCGGGCAATGAGCAGTTCTTC
TRBD1	TRBJ1-2	TRBV5-6	.	CASSLAGTGDGYTF	TGTGCCAGCAGCTTGGCAGGGACAGGGGACGGCTACACCTTC
.	TRBJ1-2	TRBV7-8	.	CASSPPPGIKSYTF	TGTGCCAGCAGCCCCCCACCGGGGATAAAGAGCTACACCTTC
.	TRBJ2-7	TRBV7-6	.	CASPRRGPNPPYEQYF	TGTGCCAGCCCCCGACGGGGACCCAACCCCCCCTACGAGCAGTACTTC
TRBD1	TRBJ1-2	TRBV27	.	CASSGGQGAGGYTF	TGTGCCAGCAGTGGGGGACAGGGGGCTGGTGGCTACACCTTC
.	TRBJ2-1	TRBV24-1	.	CATSDLDYNEQFF	TGTGCCACCAGTGACCTGGACTACAATGAGCAGTTCTTC
TRBD1	TRBJ1-6	TRBV7-9	.	CASTRGGGDSPLHF	TGTGCCAGCACCCGGGGAGGGGGCGATTCACCCCTCCACTTT
.	TRBJ2-2	TRBV11-3	.	CASSLNQNTGELFF	TGTGCCAGCAGCTTAAACCAAAACACCGGGGAGCTGTTTTTT
TRBD2	TRBJ2-1	TRBV2	.	CATQGPSGRYNEQFF	TGTGCCACCCAGGGGCCTAGCGGGAGGTACAATGAGCAGTTCTTC
.	TRBJ1-2	TRBV5-4	.	CASSLEGGRNYGYTF	TGTGCCAGCAGCTTGGAGGGTGGGCGGAACTATGGCTACACCTTC
TRBD1	TRBJ2-7	TRBV7-8	.	CASSSINSRDRGRYEQYF	TGTGCCAGCAGCTCGATCAATTCCCGGGACAGGGGTCGCTACGAGCAGTACTTC
.	TRBJ1-1	TRBV6-2/TRBV6-3	few	CASSPRPNTANTEAFF	TGTGCCAGCAGCCCGCGACCTAACACAGCGAACACTGAAGCTTTCTTT
.	TRBJ2-7	TRBV6-5	.	CASRTPSSDEQYF	TGTGCCAGCAGGACCCCATCTTCAGACGAGCAGTACTTC
.	TRBJ1-1	TRBV4-1	.	CASSQTDRRAEAFF	TGCGCCAGCAGCCAAACAGACAGAAGGGCTGAAGCTTTCTTT
TRBD1	TRBJ1-4	TRBV6-5	.	CASSRQQGSNEKLFF	TGTGCCAGCAGTCGCCAACAGGGGTCTAATGAAAAACTGTTTTTT
TRBD2	TRBJ2-7	TRBV6-1	.	CASSEGGTSEGEQYF	TGTGCCAGCAGTGAAGGGGGGACTAGCGAGGGCGAGCAGTACTTC
TRBD1	TRBJ2-1	TRBV6-5	.	CASSYSSGQEHNEQFF	TGTGCCAGCAGTTACTCGTCCGGACAGGAACACAATGAGCAGTTCTTC
.	TRBJ2-1	TRBV5-1	once	CASSRDVYNEQFF	TGCGCCAGCAGCCGGGACGTATACAATGAGCAGTTCTTC
.	TRBJ2-7	TRBV29-1	once	CSVERGDKQYF	TGCAGCGTTGAAAGAGGGGATAAGCAGTACTTC
.	TRBJ2-2	TRBV5-1	.	CASSLLGTRNTGELFF	TGCGCCAGCAGCTTGCTCGGGACAAGGAACACCGGGGAGCTGTTTTTT
TRBD1	TRBJ2-7	TRBV4-1	.	CASSQDHTGGAGYEQYF	TGCGCCAGCAGCCAAGATCACACAGGGGGCGCAGGCTACGAGCAGTACTTC
TRBD1	TRBJ1-1	TRBV3-1/TRBV3-2	.	CASSPSGTGGFTEAFF	TGTGCCAGCAGCCCCTCGGGGACAGGGGGCTTCACTGAAGCTTTCTTT
.	TRBJ1-4	TRBV29-1	.	CSVDVGLGEKLFF	TGCAGCGTTGATGTCGGGTTAGGTGAAAAACTGTTTTTT
.	TRBJ2-1	TRBV6-5	once	CASRSRKYEQFF	TGTGCCAGCAGGTCACGGAAGTATGAGCAGTTCTTC
TRBD1	TRBJ2-3	TRBV9	.	CASSVAPLGTGGRADTQYF	TGTGCCAGCAGCGTAGCTCCCCTGGGGACAGGGGGCAGGGCAGATACGCAGTATTTT
TRBD2	TRBJ2-5	TRBV24-1	.	CATSDPAGGPKTQYF	TGTGCCACCAGTGACCCTGCGGGGGGTCCTAAGACCCAGTACTTC
TRBD1	TRBJ2-2	TRBV27	.	CASTWQGAGELFF	TGTGCCAGCACGTGGCAGGGGGCCGGGGAGCTGTTTTTT
.	TRBJ1-5	TRBV5-4	.	CASSLGVRQPQHF	TGTGCCAGCAGCTTGGGGGTTCGGCAGCCCCAGCATTTT
TRBD1	TRBJ2-2	TRBV5-1	once	CASSRQGDYTGELFF	TGCGCCAGCAGCCGACAGGGGGATTACACCGGGGAGCTGTTTTTT
.	TRBJ1-4	TRBV6-5	.	CASVGGLGEKLFF	TGTGCCAGCGTCGGGGGGCTGGGGGAAAAACTGTTTTTT
.	TRBJ2-5	TRBV7-6	.	CASSPPETQYF	TGTGCCAGCAGCCCCCCCGAGACCCAGTACTTC
.	TRBJ1-2	TRBV27	medium-sized	CASSLPGEPLSYTF	TGTGCCAGCAGTCTCCCAGGGGAGCCTTTAAGCTACACCTTC